Listed below are T cell receptor beta chains from one sample, sequenced in a study of cytomegalovirus exposure and HLA in healthy donors. This table comes from immunoSEQ multiplex PCR, and its TCRdb copy is limited to in-frame clones, with some not included. The sample includes about 170,000 clones, around 85% seen only once; the top ten take 1%. Sequencing used PBMCs. Receptor source: a boy aged 2 to 9 in good health and CMV-seronegative. The CDR3 runs from the conserved cysteine through the conserved F or W. D genes are given only for firm matches. Clone size, where shown, is once, few, many, or a class for clones that have expanded.

CDR3: CASSLGGTSGTYEQYF
DNA: TGTGCCAGCAGCTTAGGGGGGACTAGCGGGACCTACGAGCAGTACTTC
V: TRBV11-2
J: TRBJ2-7
size: NA
D: TRBD2

CDR3: CASSVGTVGETQYF
DNA: TGTGCCAGCAGCGTAGGGACAGTCGGAGAGACCCAGTACTTC
V: TRBV9
J: TRBJ2-5
size: NA
D: NA

CDR3: CAWRGDRASGTQYF
DNA: TGTGCCTGGAGGGGGGACAGGGCTTCGGGAACCCAGTACTTC
V: TRBV30
J: TRBJ2-5
size: NA
D: TRBD1

CDR3: CASSPRTGGHEQYF
DNA: TGCGCCAGCAGCCCCAGGACAGGAGGGCACGAGCAGTACTTC
V: TRBV5-1
J: TRBJ2-7
size: NA
D: NA

CDR3: CASSLNGDPPYEQYF
DNA: TGCGCCAGCAGCTTGAACGGGGATCCCCCCTACGAGCAGTACTTC
V: TRBV5-1
J: TRBJ2-7
size: NA
D: NA

CDR3: CAWSFTLRDRGSDEQYF
DNA: TGTGCCTGGAGCTTTACTCTTCGGGACAGGGGATCGGACGAGCAGTACTTC
V: TRBV30
J: TRBJ2-7
size: NA
D: TRBD1

CDR3: CASSLASAGQQFF
DNA: TGTGCCAGCAGCTTAGCTTCGGCAGGTCAGCAGTTCTTC
V: TRBV11-2
J: TRBJ2-1
size: NA
D: NA

CDR3: CASSQDLPGPGNTIYF
DNA: TGTGCCAGCAGCCAAGATCTTCCAGGTCCTGGAAACACCATATATTTT
V: TRBV4-2
J: TRBJ1-3
size: once
D: NA

CDR3: CASRVGEGNSPLHF
DNA: TGCGCCAGCAGGGTCGGGGAGGGTAATTCACCCCTCCACTTT
V: TRBV5-1
J: TRBJ1-6
size: NA
D: NA

CDR3: CVSSFPSGQLSYGYTF
DNA: TGTGTCAGCAGTTTCCCCTCGGGACAGCTAAGTTATGGCTACACCTTC
V: TRBV28
J: TRBJ1-2
size: NA
D: TRBD1

CDR3: CASRGAVKEQYF
DNA: TGTGCCAGCAGAGGGGCCGTCAAAGAGCAGTACTTC
V: TRBV2
J: TRBJ2-7
size: NA
D: NA

CDR3: CASSPGLVNEQFF
DNA: TGTGCCAGCAGCCCGGGACTTGTAAATGAGCAGTTCTTC
V: TRBV7-9
J: TRBJ2-1
size: NA
D: NA

CDR3: CASSSTPAETQYF
DNA: TGTGCCAGCAGCTCAACCCCCGCGGAGACCCAGTACTTC
V: TRBV11-1
J: TRBJ2-5
size: NA
D: NA

CDR3: CATSRVQGSNQPQHF
DNA: TGTGCCACCAGCAGAGTACAGGGGAGCAATCAGCCCCAGCATTTT
V: TRBV15
J: TRBJ1-5
size: NA
D: TRBD1

CDR3: CASSLWTPGTGGNEQFF
DNA: TGTGCCAGCAGTTTATGGACGCCGGGGACAGGAGGGAATGAGCAGTTCTTC
V: TRBV28
J: TRBJ2-1
size: NA
D: TRBD1

CDR3: CASSRQLQETQYF
DNA: TGTGCCAGCAGCCGACAGTTACAAGAGACCCAGTACTTC
V: TRBV7-8
J: TRBJ2-5
size: NA
D: NA

CDR3: CASSNRREQYF
DNA: TGTGCCAGCAGCAACAGACGCGAGCAGTACTTC
V: TRBV6-6
J: TRBJ2-7
size: NA
D: NA

CDR3: CASSEHRGNIQYF
DNA: TGTGCCAGCAGTGAGCACAGGGGAAACATTCAGTACTTC
V: TRBV6-4
J: TRBJ2-4
size: NA
D: TRBD1

CDR3: CASGRTSGGNTGELFF
DNA: TGTGCCAGCGGACGGACTAGCGGGGGGAACACCGGGGAGCTGTTTTTT
V: TRBV6-4
J: TRBJ2-2
size: NA
D: TRBD2

CDR3: CAGSGLAGVYGLLQETQYF
DNA: TGTGCCGGTTCGGGACTAGCGGGAGTTTATGGCTTGTTACAAGAGACCCAGTACTTC
V: TRBV30
J: TRBJ2-5
size: few
D: TRBD2

CDR3: CASSPKAGDYNEQFF
DNA: TGTGCCAGCAGCCCGAAAGCGGGGGACTACAATGAGCAGTTCTTC
V: TRBV11-1
J: TRBJ2-1
size: once
D: TRBD2

CDR3: CSSSLEENEQFF
DNA: TGTTCCAGCAGCTTAGAGGAGAATGAGCAGTTCTTC
V: TRBV7-9
J: TRBJ2-1
size: NA
D: NA